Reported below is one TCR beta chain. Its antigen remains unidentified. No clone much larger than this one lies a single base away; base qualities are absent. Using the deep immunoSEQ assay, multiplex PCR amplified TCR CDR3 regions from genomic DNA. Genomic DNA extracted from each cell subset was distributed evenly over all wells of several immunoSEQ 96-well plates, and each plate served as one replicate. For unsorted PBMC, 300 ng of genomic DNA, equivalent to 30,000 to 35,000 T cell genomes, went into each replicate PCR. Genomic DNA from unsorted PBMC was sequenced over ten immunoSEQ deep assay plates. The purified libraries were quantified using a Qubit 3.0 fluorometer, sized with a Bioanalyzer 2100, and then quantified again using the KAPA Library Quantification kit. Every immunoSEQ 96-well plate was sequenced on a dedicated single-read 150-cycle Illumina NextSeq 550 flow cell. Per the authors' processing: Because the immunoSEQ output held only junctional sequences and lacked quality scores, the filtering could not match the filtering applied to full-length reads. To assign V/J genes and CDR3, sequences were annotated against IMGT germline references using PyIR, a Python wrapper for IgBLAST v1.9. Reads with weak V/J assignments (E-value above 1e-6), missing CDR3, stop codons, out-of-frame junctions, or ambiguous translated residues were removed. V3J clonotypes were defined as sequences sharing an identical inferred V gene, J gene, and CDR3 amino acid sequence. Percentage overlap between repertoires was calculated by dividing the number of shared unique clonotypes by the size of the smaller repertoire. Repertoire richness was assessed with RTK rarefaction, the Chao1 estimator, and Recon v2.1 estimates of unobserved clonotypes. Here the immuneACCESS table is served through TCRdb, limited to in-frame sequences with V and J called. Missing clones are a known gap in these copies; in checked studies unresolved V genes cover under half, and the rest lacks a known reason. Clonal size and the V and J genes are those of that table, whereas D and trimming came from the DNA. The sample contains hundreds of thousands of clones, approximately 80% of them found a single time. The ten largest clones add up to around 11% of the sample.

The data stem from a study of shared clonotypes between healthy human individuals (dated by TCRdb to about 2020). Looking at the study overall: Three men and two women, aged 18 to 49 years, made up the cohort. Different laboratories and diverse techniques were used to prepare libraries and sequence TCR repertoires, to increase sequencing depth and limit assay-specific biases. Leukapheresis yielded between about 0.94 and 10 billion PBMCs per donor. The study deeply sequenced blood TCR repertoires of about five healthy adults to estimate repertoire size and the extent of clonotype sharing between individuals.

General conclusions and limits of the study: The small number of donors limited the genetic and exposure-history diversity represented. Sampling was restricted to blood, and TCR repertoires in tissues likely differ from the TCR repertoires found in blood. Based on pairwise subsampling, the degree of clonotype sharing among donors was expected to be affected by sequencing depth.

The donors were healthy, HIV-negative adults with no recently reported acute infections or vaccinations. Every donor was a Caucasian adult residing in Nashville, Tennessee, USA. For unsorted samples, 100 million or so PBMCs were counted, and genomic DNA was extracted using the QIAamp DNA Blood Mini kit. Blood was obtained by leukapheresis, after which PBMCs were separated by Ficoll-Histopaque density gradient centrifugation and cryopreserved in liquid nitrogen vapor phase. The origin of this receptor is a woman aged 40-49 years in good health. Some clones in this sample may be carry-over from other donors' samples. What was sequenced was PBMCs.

At the DNA level, the sequence is TGCGCCAGCAGCACTAACAGGGTTTTATCTGGAAACACCATATATTTT. Translation gives CASSTNRVLSGNTIYF. The chain is assembled from TRBV4-1 and TRBJ1-3, and the D gene may be TRBD1, 6 bases matching. In the germline V gene, CDR1 corresponds to MGHRA and CDR2 to YSYEKL. Taken from cysteine to phenylalanine, the CDR3 has 16 residues. Only the CDR3 part of the read is kept: 48 bases, read in frame from the first base. V is reduced by 5 bases and J by 1 base, leaving a spacing of 15 bases between them.